This TCR beta chain stems from a study of T cells in Graves' hyperthyroidism and ophthalmopathy. J lost 0 bases, V lost 7 bases, and 19 bases had no gene match. The CDR3 has 19 amino acids. From germline, CDR1 is MNHNS and CDR2 SASEGT. Researchers amplified the TCR beta CDR3 regions from RNA transcripts. The HTBI set primed first-round TCR CDR3 RT-PCR. TCRdb analysed the multiplex PCR reads with MiXCR anew, one entry per CDR3 protein. The profile shows hundreds of thousands of distinct CDR3 sequences, more than 20% of them singletons. This clonotype came up a few times. Uncontrolled infection, other autoimmune disease, pregnancy or lactation disqualified patients from enrolment. Every diagnosis used clinical symptoms, serum thyroxine and TRAb, thyroid ultrasound and orbital computed tomography.

The specimen sequenced was blood. The rearrangement uses TRBV6-1 and TRBJ1-1; 8 bases are shared with TRBD1. The receptor comes from a man under 40 with Graves' ophthalmopathy. DNA of the CDR3: TGTGCCAGCATCAACAAGAGGAACAGGGGGTCCGGGTTGAACACTGAAGCTTTCTTT. It is translated as CASINKRNRGSGLNTEAFF.